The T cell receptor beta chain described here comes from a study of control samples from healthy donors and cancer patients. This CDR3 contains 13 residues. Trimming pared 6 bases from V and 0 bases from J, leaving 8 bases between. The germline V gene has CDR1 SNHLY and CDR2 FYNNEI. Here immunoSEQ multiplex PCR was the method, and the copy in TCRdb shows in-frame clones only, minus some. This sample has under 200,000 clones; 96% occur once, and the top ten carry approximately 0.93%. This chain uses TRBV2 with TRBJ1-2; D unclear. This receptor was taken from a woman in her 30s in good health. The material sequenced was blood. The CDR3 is CASSPQANYGYTF. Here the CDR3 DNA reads TGTGCCAGCAGCCCCCAAGCTAACTATGGCTACACCTTC.